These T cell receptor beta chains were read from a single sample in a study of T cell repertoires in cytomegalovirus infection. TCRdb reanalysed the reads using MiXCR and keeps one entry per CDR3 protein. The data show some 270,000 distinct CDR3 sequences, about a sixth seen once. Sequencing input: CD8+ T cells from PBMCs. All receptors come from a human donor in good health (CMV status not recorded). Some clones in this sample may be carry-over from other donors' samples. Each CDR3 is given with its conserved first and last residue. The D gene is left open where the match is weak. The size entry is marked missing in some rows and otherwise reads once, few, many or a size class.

CASSLSRGAHTEAFF | TGTGCCAGCAGTTTATCGCGGGGGGCCCACACTGAAGCTTTCTTT | TRBJ1-1 | few | TRBV27 | -
CSASPGTEDTQYF | TGCAGTGCTAGTCCGGGGACAGAGGATACGCAGTATTTT | TRBJ2-3 | few | TRBV20-1 | TRBD1
CASSPTGTNQPQHF | TGTGCCAGCAGCCCGACAGGGACGAATCAGCCCCAGCATTTT | TRBJ1-5 | many | TRBV5-5 | TRBD1
CASSSTVPVGNTEAFF | TGTGCCAGCAGTTCGACAGTACCGGTGGGGAACACTGAAGCTTTCTTT | TRBJ1-1 | - | TRBV12-3/TRBV12-4 | -
CASWDNAGFGNYGYTF | TGTGCCAGCTGGGACAATGCGGGGTTTGGCAACTATGGCTACACCTTC | TRBJ1-2 | - | TRBV28 | -
CASSIGQSGEQYF | TGTGCCAGTAGTATAGGTCAGTCTGGGGAGCAGTACTTC | TRBJ2-7 | few | TRBV19 | -
CASSLWDRPNQPQHF | TGTGCCAGCAGTTTATGGGACAGGCCCAATCAGCCCCAGCATTTT | TRBJ1-5 | few | TRBV28 | TRBD1
CASSPRRGGIHEQFF | TGTGCCAGCAGTCCGAGGCGGGGGGGTATCCATGAGCAGTTCTTC | TRBJ2-1 | few | TRBV28 | TRBD2
CASSLTSNTEAFF | TGTGCCAGCAGCCTCACATCGAACACTGAAGCTTTCTTT | TRBJ1-1 | many | TRBV6-5 | -
CASSLSPGQGTTGELFF | TGTGCCAGCAGCTTATCTCCGGGACAGGGTACCACCGGGGAGCTGTTTTTT | TRBJ2-2 | - | TRBV7-4 | TRBD1
CASSAQRWDTEAFF | TGTGCCAGTAGTGCCCAACGGTGGGACACTGAAGCTTTCTTT | TRBJ1-1 | many | TRBV19 | -
CSVVWQPEPPGANVLTF | TGCAGCGTTGTTTGGCAGCCAGAACCCCCTGGGGCCAACGTCCTGACTTTC | TRBJ2-6 | many | TRBV29-1 | -
CASSPTAGNEQFF | TGTGCCAGCAGCCCCACCGCAGGGAATGAGCAGTTCTTC | TRBJ2-1 | many | TRBV7-6 | -
CASSSPGTGRGEKLFF | TGTGCCAGCAGTTCCCCCGGGACAGGGAGGGGTGAAAAACTGTTTTTT | TRBJ1-4 | many | TRBV28 | TRBD1
CASSYSSGTGGVQTQYF | TGTGCCAGCAGCTATTCTTCCGGGACAGGGGGCGTCCAGACCCAGTACTTC | TRBJ2-5 | few | TRBV14 | TRBD1
CSAGGLSDHDYDEQFF | TGCAGTGCTGGGGGGCTTAGCGACCACGATTACGATGAGCAGTTCTTC | TRBJ2-1 | few | TRBV20-1 | -
CASRPGQDANQPQHF | TGTGCCAGCAGACCGGGACAGGACGCGAATCAGCCCCAGCATTTT | TRBJ1-5 | many | TRBV28 | TRBD1
CASSKDSGSPHNEQFF | TGTGCCAGCAGTAAAGATAGCGGCTCCCCCCACAATGAGCAGTTCTTC | TRBJ2-1 | - | TRBV6-5 | -
CASSFSRENEQFF | TGTGCCAGCAGTTTTAGCAGGGAAAATGAGCAGTTCTTC | TRBJ2-1 | few | TRBV12-3/TRBV12-4 | -
CASSAELAQETQYF | TGTGCCAGCAGCGCGGAACTAGCGCAAGAGACCCAGTACTTC | TRBJ2-5 | many | TRBV7-9 | TRBD2
CASSHPRNPYEQYF | TGTGCCAGCAGCCACCCCAGGAACCCCTACGAGCAGTACTTC | TRBJ2-7 | few | TRBV3-1 | -
CASSLPGQPLYEQYF | TGTGCCAGCAGCTTACCGGGACAGCCTCTGTACGAGCAGTACTTC | TRBJ2-7 | few | TRBV12-3/TRBV12-4 | TRBD1
CATSRATSGSGELFF | TGTGCCACCAGCAGAGCAACTAGCGGGAGCGGGGAGCTGTTTTTT | TRBJ2-2 | once | TRBV15 | TRBD2
CASSLADTTTNEKLFF | TGTGCCAGCAGTTTAGCCGACACGACAACTAATGAAAAACTGTTTTTT | TRBJ1-4 | many | TRBV12-3/TRBV12-4 | -
CASSLDGGTDTQYF | TGTGCCAGCAGCTTGGACGGCGGCACAGATACGCAGTATTTT | TRBJ2-3 | many | TRBV7-6 | -
CASSLQGDYSNQPQHF | TGTGCCAGCAGCTTACAGGGAGACTATAGCAATCAGCCCCAGCATTTT | TRBJ1-5 | many | TRBV7-8 | -
CSARPDREDTYEQYF | TGCAGTGCTAGGCCCGACAGGGAAGACACATACGAGCAGTACTTC | TRBJ2-7 | many | TRBV20-1 | TRBD1
CASHRSGEDNEQFF | TGTGCCAGCCACCGGAGCGGGGAAGACAATGAGCAGTTCTTC | TRBJ2-1 | - | TRBV7-9 | TRBD2
CASSLTGPVGSYEQYF | TGTGCCAGCAGCTTAACGGGACCGGTGGGGTCCTACGAGCAGTACTTC | TRBJ2-7 | many | TRBV7-3 | -
CSATTGGSYNSPLHF | TGCAGTGCTACGACAGGGGGCTCCTATAATTCACCCCTCCACTTT | TRBJ1-6 | few | TRBV20-1 | TRBD1
CASSTADRGFTDTQYF | TGTGCCAGTAGTACTGCGGACAGGGGGTTTACAGATACGCAGTATTTT | TRBJ2-3 | - | TRBV19 | TRBD1
CATSRDFGHTEAFF | TGTGCCACCAGCAGAGATTTCGGACACACTGAAGCTTTCTTT | TRBJ1-1 | many | TRBV15 | -
CASSLSRGDEQYF | TGTGCCAGCAGTTTATCCAGGGGGGACGAGCAGTACTTC | TRBJ2-7 | many | TRBV28 | -
CSVPRWASGSYEQYF | TGCAGTGTCCCCCGGTGGGCTAGCGGCTCCTACGAGCAGTACTTC | TRBJ2-7 | - | TRBV20-1 | TRBD2
CASSYSNRGPETQYF | TGTGCCAGCAGTTACTCGAACAGGGGGCCAGAGACCCAGTACTTC | TRBJ2-5 | - | TRBV6-2/TRBV6-3 | TRBD1
CASSLDFWGSGNTIYF | TGTGCCAGCAGCTTAGATTTCTGGGGATCTGGAAACACCATATATTTT | TRBJ1-3 | many | TRBV7-2 | -
CSVGGLAGGRSYNEQFF | TGCAGCGTTGGGGGACTAGCGGGGGGGAGGTCCTACAATGAGCAGTTCTTC | TRBJ2-1 | few | TRBV29-1 | TRBD2
CASSFRIPRYRVETQYF | TGTGCCAGCAGTTTTAGAATCCCTAGATACAGGGTAGAGACCCAGTACTTC | TRBJ2-5 | - | TRBV12-3/TRBV12-4 | -
CASSSEGGVYNEQFF | TGTGCCAGCAGCTCCGAGGGGGGGGTCTACAATGAGCAGTTCTTC | TRBJ2-1 | - | TRBV7-9 | -
CASSFGLQPQHF | TGTGCCAGCAGCTTTGGTTTGCAGCCCCAGCATTTT | TRBJ1-5 | many | TRBV7-9 | -
CASSQEGEPSAYNEQFF | TGCGCCAGCAGCCAAGAGGGCGAACCCTCAGCCTACAATGAGCAGTTCTTC | TRBJ2-1 | few | TRBV4-1 | -
CASSPLLGDYNEQFF | TGTGCCAGCAGCCCCTTATTGGGGGACTACAATGAGCAGTTCTTC | TRBJ2-1 | - | TRBV14 | -
CASSLLYDTEAFF | TGTGCCAGCAGCTTGTTATACGACACTGAAGCTTTCTTT | TRBJ1-1 | many | TRBV5-5 | -
CASSQDSGGEQYF | TGCGCCAGCAGCCAAGATTCCGGAGGGGAGCAGTACTTC | TRBJ2-7 | many | TRBV4-3 | -
CASSLVKASGGAIEQFF | TGTGCCAGCAGCTTAGTCAAGGCTAGCGGGGGGGCCATTGAGCAGTTCTTC | TRBJ2-1 | - | TRBV7-2 | TRBD2
CAVNPGSAEAFF | TGTGCTGTAAATCCAGGCTCCGCTGAAGCTTTCTTT | TRBJ1-1 | few | TRBV12-5 | -
CASSRAGQNTEAFF | TGTGCCAGCAGCAGAGCGGGGCAGAACACTGAAGCTTTCTTT | TRBJ1-1 | - | TRBV9 | -
CASSYVGLAAHEQYF | TGTGCCAGCAGTTACGTGGGACTAGCGGCCCACGAGCAGTACTTC | TRBJ2-7 | few | TRBV6-6 | TRBD2
CASRGEEAFF | TGTGCCAGCAGGGGGGAGGAAGCTTTCTTT | TRBJ1-1 | - | TRBV12-3/TRBV12-4 | -
CASRPGLAGEYETQYF | TGTGCCAGCAGACCAGGACTAGCGGGGGAGTATGAGACCCAGTACTTC | TRBJ2-5 | - | TRBV28 | TRBD2
CSVEAGTMVMDEQFF | TGCAGCGTTGAAGCCGGGACAATGGTCATGGATGAGCAGTTCTTC | TRBJ2-1 | - | TRBV29-1 | -
CASSPRENTEAFF | TGTGCCAGCAGTCCTCGGGAGAACACTGAAGCTTTCTTT | TRBJ1-1 | many | TRBV28 | -
CASSGIETGTLYEQYF | TGTGCCAGCAGCGGAATAGAAACAGGAACCCTCTACGAGCAGTACTTC | TRBJ2-7 | - | TRBV7-8 | -
CASTTYQDRKYGYTF | TGCGCCAGCACCACCTACCAGGACAGAAAGTATGGCTACACCTTC | TRBJ1-2 | - | TRBV23-1 | -
CASSPAETSNLYNYGYTF | TGTGCCAGCAGCCCTGCCGAGACCTCCAATTTATATAACTATGGCTACACCTTC | TRBJ1-2 | - | TRBV28 | -
CASSLGTGVYEQYF | TGTGCCAGCAGCTTGGGGACAGGGGTCTACGAGCAGTACTTC | TRBJ2-7 | few | TRBV5-4 | TRBD1
CATGGANYNEQFF | TGTGCCACCGGGGGGGCGAATTACAATGAGCAGTTCTTC | TRBJ2-1 | many | TRBV7-8 | TRBD2
CSVDPVGRGNEQFF | TGCAGCGTTGATCCGGTGGGGAGGGGGAATGAGCAGTTCTTC | TRBJ2-1 | many | TRBV29-1 | -
CSVEKPGQADYEQYF | TGCAGCGTTGAAAAGCCGGGACAGGCCGACTACGAGCAGTACTTC | TRBJ2-7 | - | TRBV29-1 | TRBD1
CASSLVDLGPYGYTF | TGTGCCAGCAGTTTGGTAGACTTGGGACCCTATGGCTACACCTTC | TRBJ1-2 | - | TRBV28 | -